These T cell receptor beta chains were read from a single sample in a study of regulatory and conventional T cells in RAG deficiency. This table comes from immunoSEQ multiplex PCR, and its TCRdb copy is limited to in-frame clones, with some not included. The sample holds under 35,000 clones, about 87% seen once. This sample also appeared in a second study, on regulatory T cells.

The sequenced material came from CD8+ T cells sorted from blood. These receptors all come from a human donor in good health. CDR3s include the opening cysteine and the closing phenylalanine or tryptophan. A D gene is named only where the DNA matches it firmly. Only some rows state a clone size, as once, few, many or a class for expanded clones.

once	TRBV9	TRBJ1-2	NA	CASSEAGNYGYTF	TGTGCCAGCAGCGAGGCAGGCAACTATGGCTACACCTTC
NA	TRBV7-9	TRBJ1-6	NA	CASSPGFSYNSPLHF	TGTGCCAGCAGCCCAGGATTCTCCTATAATTCACCCCTCCACTTT
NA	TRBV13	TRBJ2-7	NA	CASSSLSGGRGPSYEQYF	TGTGCCAGCAGCTCCCTTAGTGGGGGACGCGGCCCCTCCTACGAGCAGTACTTC
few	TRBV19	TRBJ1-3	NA	CASSEYNSGNTIYF	TGTGCCAGTAGCGAATACAACTCTGGAAACACCATATATTTT
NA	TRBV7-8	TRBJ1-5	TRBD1	CASSFTGVSNQPQHF	TGTGCCAGCAGCTTCACAGGGGTGAGCAATCAGCCCCAGCATTTT
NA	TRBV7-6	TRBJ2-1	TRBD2	CASSLGLAGWGSYNEQFF	TGTGCCAGCAGCTTGGGACTAGCGGGATGGGGCTCCTACAATGAGCAGTTCTTC
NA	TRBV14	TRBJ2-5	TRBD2	CASSQGGRPDRGTQYF	TGTGCCAGCAGCCAAGGCGGGAGGCCTGATAGGGGGACCCAGTACTTC
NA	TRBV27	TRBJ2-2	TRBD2	CASRAGTTRNTGELFF	TGTGCCAGCAGAGCCGGGACTACCAGGAACACCGGGGAGCTGTTTTTT
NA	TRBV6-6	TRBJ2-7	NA	CASSKDSYEQYF	TGTGCCAGCAGTAAAGACTCCTACGAGCAGTACTTC
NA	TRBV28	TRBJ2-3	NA	CATRSPGGTDTQYF	TGTGCCACCAGGAGCCCCGGGGGCACAGATACGCAGTATTTT
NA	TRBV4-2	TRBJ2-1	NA	CASSQDILQGTYNEQFF	TGTGCCAGCAGCCAAGATATTTTACAGGGAACCTACAATGAGCAGTTCTTC
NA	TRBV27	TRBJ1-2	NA	CASSSGAANYGYTF	TGTGCCAGCAGTTCGGGTGCAGCTAACTATGGCTACACCTTC
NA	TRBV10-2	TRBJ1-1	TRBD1	CASIPPGTGITEAFF	TGCGCCAGCATCCCTCCAGGGACAGGCATCACTGAAGCTTTCTTT
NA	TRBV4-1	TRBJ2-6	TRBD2	CASSHLGGSGANVLTF	TGCGCCAGCAGCCATTTGGGAGGGTCTGGGGCCAACGTCCTGACTTTC
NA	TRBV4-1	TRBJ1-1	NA	CASSQDHRLNTEAFF	TGCGCCAGCAGCCAAGATCACAGACTGAACACTGAAGCTTTCTTT
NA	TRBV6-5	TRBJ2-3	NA	CASTQRSYTDTQYF	TGTGCCAGCACTCAGAGGAGCTACACAGATACGCAGTATTTT
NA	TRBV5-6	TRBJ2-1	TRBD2	CASSAPSGGANEQFF	TGTGCCAGCAGCGCCCCTAGCGGGGGGGCCAATGAGCAGTTCTTC
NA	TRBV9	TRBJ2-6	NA	CASSEAGANVLTF	TGTGCCAGCAGCGAGGCCGGTGCCAACGTCCTGACTTTC
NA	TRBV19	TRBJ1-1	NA	CASSIGRNTEAFF	TGTGCCAGTAGTATCGGCAGGAACACTGAAGCTTTCTTT
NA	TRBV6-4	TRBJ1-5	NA	CASSDSMFQGLVQPQHF	TGTGCCAGCAGTGACTCGATGTTTCAGGGGTTGGTTCAGCCCCAGCATTTT
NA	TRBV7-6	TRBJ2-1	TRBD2	CASSSGLSTEQFF	TGTGCCAGCAGCTCGGGACTATCGACCGAGCAGTTCTTC